This TCR beta chain was identified in a study of regulatory T cells in long-lasting Graves disease. The sample holds many counts of this clonotype. According to the study, TCR beta libraries were built with iRepertoire HTBI primers and CDR3-region Arm-PCR. MiXCR, applied by TCRdb to the multiplex PCR reads, yields one record per CDR3 protein. Among around 460,000 distinct CDR3 sequences listed, about 22% were seen once. The time point: persistent/refractory GD, antithyroid drugs over 5 years with positive TRAb. TCR sequences were obtained from RNA taken from PBMCs. In germline, CDR1 is MDHEN, CDR2 SYDVKM. V lost 8 bases, J lost 1 base, and 14 bases lay in between. The CDR3 length is 14 residues.

This material consisted of peripheral blood mononuclear cells (PBMCs), taken when the disease was refractory, from a patient treated with antithyroid drugs. The TCR was taken from a female donor with Graves disease. The chain joins TRBV28 to TRBJ1-1; D call uncertain. The CDR3 nucleotides read TGTGCCAGCGGAACTTTCCTTGAGAACACTGAAGCTTTCTTT. Its protein product is CASGTFLENTEAFF.